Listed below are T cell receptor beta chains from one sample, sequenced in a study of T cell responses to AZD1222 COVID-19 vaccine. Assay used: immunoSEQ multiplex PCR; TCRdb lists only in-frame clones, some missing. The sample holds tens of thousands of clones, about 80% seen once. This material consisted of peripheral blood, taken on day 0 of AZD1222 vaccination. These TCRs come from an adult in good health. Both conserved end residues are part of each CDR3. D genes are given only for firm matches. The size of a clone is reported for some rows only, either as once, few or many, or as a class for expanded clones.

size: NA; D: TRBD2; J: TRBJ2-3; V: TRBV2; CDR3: CASRGLTSGGDTQYF; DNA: TGTGCCAGCAGGGGTCTCACTAGCGGGGGTGATACGCAGTATTTT
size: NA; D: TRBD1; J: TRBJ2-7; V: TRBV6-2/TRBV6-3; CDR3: CASSKGELGGFHEQYF; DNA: TGTGCCAGCAGCAAAGGGGAGCTAGGGGGCTTTCACGAGCAGTACTTC
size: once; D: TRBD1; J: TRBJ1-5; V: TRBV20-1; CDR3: CSASHRRTGVISQPQHF; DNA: TGCAGTGCTAGTCACAGACGGACAGGGGTCATCAGTCAGCCCCAGCATTTT
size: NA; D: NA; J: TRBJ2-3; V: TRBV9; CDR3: CASSVGPPKSTDTQYF; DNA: TGTGCCAGCAGCGTAGGGCCTCCAAAAAGCACAGATACGCAGTATTTT
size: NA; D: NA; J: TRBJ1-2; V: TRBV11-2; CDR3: CASSSIPSAGGYTF; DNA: TGTGCCAGCAGCAGTATACCATCGGCAGGTGGCTACACCTTC
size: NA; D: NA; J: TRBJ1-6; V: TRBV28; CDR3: CAGRGGAGSPLHF; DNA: TGTGCCGGACGTGGTGGCGCGGGTTCACCCCTCCACTTT
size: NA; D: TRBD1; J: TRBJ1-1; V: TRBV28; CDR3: CASNSHRGRVNTEAFF; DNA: TGTGCCAGCAACTCACACAGGGGCCGCGTAAACACTGAAGCTTTCTTT
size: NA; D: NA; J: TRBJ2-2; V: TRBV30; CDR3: CAWSATVGELFF; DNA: TGTGCCTGGAGTGCGACGGTCGGGGAGCTGTTTTTT
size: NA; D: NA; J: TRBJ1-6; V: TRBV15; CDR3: CATSREGWRDVDSPLHF; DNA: TGTGCCACCAGCAGAGAAGGGTGGAGGGATGTTGATTCACCCCTCCACTTT
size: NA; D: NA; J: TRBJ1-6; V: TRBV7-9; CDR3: CASSLVGDGNSPLHF; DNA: TGTGCCAGCAGCTTAGTGGGGGACGGGAATTCACCCCTCCACTTT
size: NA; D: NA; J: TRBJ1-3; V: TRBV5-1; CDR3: CASSLGGSSGNTIYF; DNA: TGCGCCAGCAGCTTGGGGGGGTCCTCTGGAAACACCATATATTTT
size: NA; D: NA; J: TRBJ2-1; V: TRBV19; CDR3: CASSMGTEQFF; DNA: TGTGCCAGTAGTATGGGAACTGAGCAGTTCTTC
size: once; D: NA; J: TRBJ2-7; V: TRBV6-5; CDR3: CASRDRVHTDHEQYF; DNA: TGTGCCAGCAGGGACCGCGTCCACACGGACCACGAGCAGTACTTC
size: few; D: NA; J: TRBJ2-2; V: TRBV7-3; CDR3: CASSEAVFAGELFF; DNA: TGTGCCAGCAGCGAAGCGGTTTTTGCCGGGGAGCTGTTTTTT
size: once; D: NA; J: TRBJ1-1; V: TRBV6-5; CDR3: CASSPTDGNTEAFF; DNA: TGTGCCAGCAGTCCGACCGATGGGAACACTGAAGCTTTCTTT
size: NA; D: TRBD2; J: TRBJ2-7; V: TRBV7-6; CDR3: CASSLASLRMGGRTYEQYF; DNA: TGTGCCAGCAGCTTAGCCTCCTTGAGAATGGGGGGGAGAACCTACGAGCAGTACTTC
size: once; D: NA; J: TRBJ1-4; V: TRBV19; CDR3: CASSITEKLFF; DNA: TGTGCCAGTAGTATCACCGAAAAACTGTTTTTT
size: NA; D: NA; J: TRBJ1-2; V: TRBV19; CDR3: CASSISRGVYGYTF; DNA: TGTGCCAGTAGTATTAGTAGGGGGGTCTATGGCTACACCTTC
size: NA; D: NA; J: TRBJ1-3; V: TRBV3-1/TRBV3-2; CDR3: CASSRNRLGGNTIYF; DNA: TGTGCCAGCAGCCGAAACAGGTTAGGTGGAAACACCATATATTTT
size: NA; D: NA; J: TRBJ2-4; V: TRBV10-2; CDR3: CASSDGKNIQYF; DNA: TGCGCCAGCAGTGACGGCAAAAACATTCAGTACTTC